One sample yielded the 9 T cell receptor beta chains listed below, sequenced in a study of blood T cell repertoires in COVID-19. Assay: immunoSEQ multiplex PCR; the TCRdb copy retains only in-frame clones and omits some. The data show 200,000 to 250,000 clones, roughly three quarters seen once. Input material: peripheral blood. These receptors were taken from a woman aged 35 to 49 with active or convalescent COVID-19.

To note about this clone: At the DNA level, this CDR3 is encoded by other sequences in the same sample as well. The V gene is TRBV7-3, the J gene TRBJ1-1, with D possibly TRBD1 on 5 matching bases. The CDR3 has 13 residues. V was pared by 5 bases and J by 1 base, with 8 bases between. In germline, CDR1 is SGHTA, CDR2 FQGTGA. Here the CDR3 reads CASSPTGNTEAFF. Here the CDR3 DNA reads TGTGCCAGCAGCCCCACAGGGAACACTGAAGCTTTCTTT. Filled out from reference TRBV7-3 and TRBJ1-1, the complete variable domain reads GAGVSQTPSNKVTEKGKYVELRCDPISGHTALYWYRQSLGQGPEFLIYFQGTGAADDSGLPNDRFFAVRPEGSVSTLKIQRTERGDSAVYLCASSPTGNTEAFFGQGTRLTVV.

V usage is TRBV18 and J usage is TRBJ1-5, with TRBD1 matching over 9 bases. The CDR3 is 15 residues long. Germline V gives CDR1 KGHSH, CDR2 LQKENI. With 6 bases clipped from V and 3 bases from J, the junction kept 6 bases outside the gene matches. The chain's CDR3 is CASSPGTGNNQPQHF. For the CDR3, the DNA is TGTGCCAGCTCTCCCGGGACAGGGAACAATCAGCCCCAGCATTTT.

This clone was recorded many times. The V gene is TRBV28, the J gene TRBJ1-3, with 8 bases fitting TRBD1. The CDR3 length is 16 residues. From germline, CDR1 is MDHEN and CDR2 SYDVKM. The ends lost 5 bases at V and 0 bases at J; junction bases unmatched: 6. This chain's CDR3 is CASSEDRGFSGNTIYF. CDR3 DNA sequence: TGTGCCAGCAGTGAAGACAGGGGATTCTCTGGAAACACCATATATTTT.

The J gene is TRBJ1-1, the V gene TRBV28; 7 nucleotides agree with TRBD1. J was trimmed by 1 base and V by 9 bases; bases with no gene match: 8. The CDR3 covers 14 residues. Germline V CDR1 and CDR2: MDHEN, SYDVKM. Written as DNA, the CDR3 is TGTGCCAGTCTTACGGGACAGCCGAACACTGAAGCTTTCTTT. Amino acid sequence: CASLTGQPNTEAFF.

The chain links TRBV3-1 (or the pseudogene TRBV3-2) to TRBJ2-3; TRBD2 agrees at 10 bases. Germline CDR1 LGHDT, CDR2 YNNKEL (reference sequence). V lost 1 base and J lost 2; bases outside the gene matches: 3. The CDR3 runs 16 residues. The CDR3 region is CASSQGSGGNTDTQYF. The CDR3 DNA reads as TGTGCCAGCAGCCAAGGTAGCGGGGGGAACACAGATACGCAGTATTTT.

This clone has only one observation. This chain connects TRBV2 to TRBJ2-3; TRBD2 matches 8 bases. Germline V gene lookup returns CDR1 SNHLY and CDR2 FYNNEI. V lost 4 bases and J lost 4; bases outside the gene matches: 4. The CDR3 loop spans 14 amino acids. This CDR3 is CASSVRGAPDTQYF. CDR3 coding DNA: TGTGCCAGCAGTGTGCGGGGGGCCCCAGATACGCAGTATTTT.

This clone has only one observation. The V gene is TRBV29-1, the J gene TRBJ2-3; D is unclear. The CDR3 covers 12 residues. The germline V gene encodes CDR1 SQVTM and CDR2 ANQGSEA. The CDR3 DNA reads TGCACCGGAGATCCTAGCACAGATACGCAGTATTTT. Residues: CTGDPSTDTQYF.

This chain uses TRBV7-9 with TRBJ1-2; D is perhaps TRBD1 (5 bases). The CDR3 loop spans 15 amino acids. The germline gives CDR1 SEHNR, CDR2 FQNEAQ (reference sequence). Trimming shortened V by 5 bases and J by 1 base, and 14 bases separated the two germline ends. The CDR3 DNA reads as TGTGCCAGCAGCGAAGACAGCCAACATAACTATGGCTACACCTTC. It translates to CASSEDSQHNYGYTF.

The chain uses TRBV15 and TRBJ2-5; 7 bases agree with TRBD1. V lost 5 bases, J lost 9 bases, and 12 bases stayed unmatched. Germline V gives CDR1 LNHNV, CDR2 YYDKDF (reference sequence). CDR3 length equals 14 residues. The CDR3 DNA sequence: TGTGCCACCAGCTGGGGTGGACAGGTGGGGGCCCAGTACTTC. Translation: CATSWGGQVGAQYF.